This TCR beta chain originates from a study of blood T cell repertoires in COVID-19. Study in general: Italy, Spain and the United States were the sources of the convalescent and acute COVID-19 samples. T cells, B-cell-depleted T cells, or PBMCs provided the cDNA or gDNA that served as material.

The germline V gene encodes CDR1 MGHRA and CDR2 YSYEKL. Trimming pared 2 bases from V and 5 bases from J, leaving 13 bases between. CDR3 length: 14 residues. Original handling: Quantification of nucleated cells was approximated via reference gene primer amplification. TCRdb's table, derived via immunoSEQ multiplex PCR, lists solely in-frame clones and lacks some. D and trimming come from the DNA, and the V and J calls and clone size come from that table. The sample includes more than 95,000 clones, 70% to 80% seen only once; the top ten take 30% to 45%. The sequenced sample was peripheral blood. This TCR came from a man aged 35 to 55 with active or convalescent COVID-19. The chain carries TRBV4-1 and TRBJ2-7; D remains ambiguous. The CDR3: CASSQPILGNEQYF. The CDR3 DNA follows: TGCGCCAGCAGCCAACCTATTCTAGGAAACGAGCAGTACTTC.